A selection of T cell receptor beta chains follows, all from one sample in a study of graft-versus-host responses after intestinal transplantation. Their recognized antigens are unknown. TCRdb's copy holds only in-frame clones and misses some; the assay was immunoSEQ multiplex PCR. The sample carries about 110,000 clones, just under 95% recorded once. Sample: unstimulated CD8+ T cells sorted from spleen or lymph node cells, taken before intestinal transplant. The receptor set was obtained from a human donor who received an intestinal transplant. The CDR3 runs from the conserved cysteine through the conserved F or W. The order of the fields is V gene, clone size, J gene, D gene, CDR3 DNA, CDR3 protein. D genes are given only for firm matches. For some rows the clone size is stated as once, few or many, or as a class when expanded; others skip it.

v_call: TRBV5-6; clone_size: -; j_call: TRBJ1-3; d_call: -; cdr3_nt: TGTGCCAGCAGCTTGGCTACGGCAGCTGGAAACACCATATATTTT; cdr3_aa: CASSLATAAGNTIYF
v_call: TRBV6-5; clone_size: -; j_call: TRBJ2-7; d_call: TRBD1; cdr3_nt: TGTGCCAGCAGTCCCCGGGCAGGGGGCCCCTACGAGCAGTACTTC; cdr3_aa: CASSPRAGGPYEQYF
v_call: TRBV9; clone_size: -; j_call: TRBJ2-7; d_call: TRBD2; cdr3_nt: TGTGCCAGCAGCGCCAGCATGACTAGCGGGAGGGTTGAGCAGTACTTC; cdr3_aa: CASSASMTSGRVEQYF
v_call: TRBV2; clone_size: -; j_call: TRBJ1-4; d_call: -; cdr3_nt: TGTGCCAGCAGGCACGGACAGACAACTAATGAAAAACTGTTTTTT; cdr3_aa: CASRHGQTTNEKLFF
v_call: TRBV6-1; clone_size: -; j_call: TRBJ2-7; d_call: TRBD1; cdr3_nt: TGTGCCAGCACCGGGACAGGGGGAGGGGAGCAGTACTTC; cdr3_aa: CASTGTGGGEQYF
v_call: TRBV27; clone_size: -; j_call: TRBJ2-3; d_call: -; cdr3_nt: TGTGCCAGCAGTTTTTGGTCTGGAACAGATACGCAGTATTTT; cdr3_aa: CASSFWSGTDTQYF
v_call: TRBV9; clone_size: -; j_call: TRBJ2-1; d_call: TRBD2; cdr3_nt: TGTGCCAGCAGCGTAGGGGACTACGGTGAGCAGTTCTTC; cdr3_aa: CASSVGDYGEQFF
v_call: TRBV5-1; clone_size: -; j_call: TRBJ1-2; d_call: TRBD1; cdr3_nt: TGCGCCAGCAGCCCCCGACAGGGCAGCTATGGCTACACCTTC; cdr3_aa: CASSPRQGSYGYTF
v_call: TRBV5-4; clone_size: -; j_call: TRBJ2-5; d_call: -; cdr3_nt: TGTGCCAGCAATAGAGGGGGGACGGAGACCCAGTACTTC; cdr3_aa: CASNRGGTETQYF
v_call: TRBV27; clone_size: -; j_call: TRBJ2-1; d_call: -; cdr3_nt: TGTGCCAGCAGTTTATCGAGGTTCAATGAGCAGTTCTTC; cdr3_aa: CASSLSRFNEQFF
v_call: TRBV11-2; clone_size: -; j_call: TRBJ1-1; d_call: -; cdr3_nt: TGTGCCAGCAGCTTAAGCACAGTTCTGAACACTGAAGCTTTCTTT; cdr3_aa: CASSLSTVLNTEAFF
v_call: TRBV10-2; clone_size: once; j_call: TRBJ1-2; d_call: -; cdr3_nt: TGCGCCAGCAAGCCGGGGGGGTGGGACTATGGCTACACCTTC; cdr3_aa: CASKPGGWDYGYTF
v_call: TRBV29-1; clone_size: -; j_call: TRBJ1-1; d_call: -; cdr3_nt: TGCAGCGTTACCGGAAACACTGAAGCTTTCTTT; cdr3_aa: CSVTGNTEAFF
v_call: TRBV28; clone_size: -; j_call: TRBJ1-1; d_call: -; cdr3_nt: TGTGCCAGCAGTTCGAACAGGGCTTCGAACACTGAAGCTTTCTTT; cdr3_aa: CASSSNRASNTEAFF
v_call: TRBV5-6; clone_size: -; j_call: TRBJ1-1; d_call: -; cdr3_nt: TGTGCCAGCACCTTAGGAGGGAGGAACACTGAAGCTTTCTTT; cdr3_aa: CASTLGGRNTEAFF
v_call: TRBV7-6; clone_size: -; j_call: TRBJ2-7; d_call: TRBD2; cdr3_nt: TGTGCCAGCAGCTTCGGGCTAGCGGGCAGCTACGAGCAGTACTTC; cdr3_aa: CASSFGLAGSYEQYF
v_call: TRBV14; clone_size: once; j_call: TRBJ1-4; d_call: -; cdr3_nt: TGTGCCAGCAAAACGTCAGGGGCAACTAATGAAAAACTGTTTTTT; cdr3_aa: CASKTSGATNEKLFF
v_call: TRBV19; clone_size: -; j_call: TRBJ2-2; d_call: -; cdr3_nt: TGTGCCAGTAGCTGGGGGAACACCGGGGAGCTGTTTTTT; cdr3_aa: CASSWGNTGELFF
v_call: TRBV11-2; clone_size: -; j_call: TRBJ1-3; d_call: TRBD1; cdr3_nt: TGTGCCAGCAGTAAGCCGGGACAGGGCTTCTTCTCTGGAAACACCATATATTTT; cdr3_aa: CASSKPGQGFFSGNTIYF
v_call: TRBV5-6; clone_size: -; j_call: TRBJ2-5; d_call: -; cdr3_nt: TGTGCCAGCAGTTTAGAAGGGAACCAAGAGACCCAGTACTTC; cdr3_aa: CASSLEGNQETQYF
v_call: TRBV19; clone_size: -; j_call: TRBJ1-1; d_call: -; cdr3_nt: TGTGCCAGTAGTCCGACGGTGGGCACTGAAGCTTTCTTT; cdr3_aa: CASSPTVGTEAFF
v_call: TRBV27; clone_size: -; j_call: TRBJ2-7; d_call: TRBD1; cdr3_nt: TGTGCCAGCAGTCCCACCCCGGGACAGGGGCCAAGGGAGCAGTACTTC; cdr3_aa: CASSPTPGQGPREQYF
v_call: TRBV7-3; clone_size: -; j_call: TRBJ2-5; d_call: TRBD2; cdr3_nt: TGTGCCAGCAGCACCGGGGGTAGGGTCTTGCGGGAGGCTGATGGAGAGACCCAGTACTTC; cdr3_aa: CASSTGGRVLREADGETQYF
v_call: TRBV27; clone_size: -; j_call: TRBJ2-1; d_call: -; cdr3_nt: TGTGCCAGCAGTTTTAACAATGAGCAGTTCTTC; cdr3_aa: CASSFNNEQFF
v_call: TRBV5-6; clone_size: -; j_call: TRBJ1-2; d_call: TRBD1; cdr3_nt: TGTGCCAGCAGCTTGCATCCGACAGGGTCCGGGTATGGCTACACCTTC; cdr3_aa: CASSLHPTGSGYGYTF
v_call: TRBV14; clone_size: -; j_call: TRBJ1-2; d_call: -; cdr3_nt: TGTGCCAGCAGCCAAGGTCAGGGTCCCTATGGCTACACCTTC; cdr3_aa: CASSQGQGPYGYTF
v_call: TRBV5-4; clone_size: few; j_call: TRBJ2-7; d_call: TRBD1; cdr3_nt: TGTGCCAGCAGCAACGGACAGGTCGCTGGGGAGCAGTACTTC; cdr3_aa: CASSNGQVAGEQYF
v_call: TRBV19; clone_size: -; j_call: TRBJ2-1; d_call: TRBD2; cdr3_nt: TGTGCCAGTAGTATAGAGCCCCGGACTAGCGCCTACCTTGGCTACAATGAGCAGTTCTTC; cdr3_aa: CASSIEPRTSAYLGYNEQFF
v_call: TRBV2; clone_size: -; j_call: TRBJ2-1; d_call: -; cdr3_nt: TGTGCAGGAGACGGGAGCTCCTACAATGAGCAGTTCTTC; cdr3_aa: CAGDGSSYNEQFF
v_call: TRBV7-9; clone_size: -; j_call: TRBJ2-2; d_call: -; cdr3_nt: TGTGCCAGCAGATCGGGACTGGCCTCCACCGGGGAGCTGTTTTTT; cdr3_aa: CASRSGLASTGELFF
v_call: TRBV2; clone_size: -; j_call: TRBJ2-1; d_call: -; cdr3_nt: TGTGCCAGCAGACCCCCGACAGGTGCCAATTACAATGAGCAGTTCTTC; cdr3_aa: CASRPPTGANYNEQFF
v_call: TRBV4-1; clone_size: -; j_call: TRBJ1-1; d_call: -; cdr3_nt: TGCGCCAGCAGCCAAGACGCCCGGTTTGAAGCTTTCTTT; cdr3_aa: CASSQDARFEAFF
v_call: TRBV9; clone_size: -; j_call: TRBJ2-3; d_call: -; cdr3_nt: TGTGCCAGCAGCGAGACAGATACGCAGTATTTT; cdr3_aa: CASSETDTQYF
v_call: TRBV27; clone_size: once; j_call: TRBJ1-5; d_call: -; cdr3_nt: TGTGCCAGCAGTTTACTCGGGAGCCCCGTAGGGCCCCAGCATTTT; cdr3_aa: CASSLLGSPVGPQHF
v_call: TRBV14; clone_size: -; j_call: TRBJ1-1; d_call: -; cdr3_nt: TGTGCCAGCAGCCGCACACAGGGACGGACTGAAGCTTTCTTT; cdr3_aa: CASSRTQGRTEAFF
v_call: TRBV4-1; clone_size: -; j_call: TRBJ1-5; d_call: TRBD1; cdr3_nt: TGCGCCAGCAGCCTCGGGACAGATCAGCCCCAGCATTTT; cdr3_aa: CASSLGTDQPQHF
v_call: TRBV13; clone_size: -; j_call: TRBJ2-2; d_call: TRBD1; cdr3_nt: TGTGCCAGCAGCTTCGTGGGACAGATGAACACCGGGGAGCTGTTTTTT; cdr3_aa: CASSFVGQMNTGELFF
v_call: TRBV19; clone_size: -; j_call: TRBJ2-7; d_call: -; cdr3_nt: TGTGCCAGTAGTAGTGGGGACACCTACGAGCAGTACTTC; cdr3_aa: CASSSGDTYEQYF
v_call: TRBV7-9; clone_size: -; j_call: TRBJ2-1; d_call: -; cdr3_nt: TGTGCCAGCAGCTTAGACAAAGGGGTCGATGAGCAGTTCTTC; cdr3_aa: CASSLDKGVDEQFF
v_call: TRBV9; clone_size: -; j_call: TRBJ2-1; d_call: -; cdr3_nt: TGTGCCAGCAACAAGGAACAGTTCTCCTCCTACAATGAGCAGTTCTTC; cdr3_aa: CASNKEQFSSYNEQFF
v_call: TRBV6-1; clone_size: -; j_call: TRBJ2-2; d_call: -; cdr3_nt: TGTGCCAGCAGTGAGGGACATTTCACGGTCGGAGGAACCGGGGAGCTGTTTTTT; cdr3_aa: CASSEGHFTVGGTGELFF
v_call: TRBV10-3; clone_size: -; j_call: TRBJ1-5; d_call: -; cdr3_nt: TGTGCCATCAATGGAGCGAGCAATCAGCCCCAGCATTTT; cdr3_aa: CAINGASNQPQHF
v_call: TRBV7-6; clone_size: -; j_call: TRBJ1-2; d_call: TRBD1; cdr3_nt: TGTGCCAGCAGCTCCCGCCTGGGACAGGCCCCCGTGGAGGGCTACACCTTC; cdr3_aa: CASSSRLGQAPVEGYTF
v_call: TRBV7-9; clone_size: -; j_call: TRBJ1-1; d_call: -; cdr3_nt: TGTGCCAGCAGCCCGAGTGGGGGGACTGAAGCTTTCTTT; cdr3_aa: CASSPSGGTEAFF
v_call: TRBV7-9; clone_size: -; j_call: TRBJ2-3; d_call: -; cdr3_nt: TGTGCCAGCAGCCTCACAGATACGCAGTATTTT; cdr3_aa: CASSLTDTQYF
v_call: TRBV30; clone_size: -; j_call: TRBJ2-5; d_call: TRBD1; cdr3_nt: TGTGCCTGGAGTCGGGACAGGACCGACCAAGAGACCCAGTACTTC; cdr3_aa: CAWSRDRTDQETQYF
v_call: TRBV7-9; clone_size: -; j_call: TRBJ1-3; d_call: -; cdr3_nt: TGTGCCAGCAGCTTAACCGCCTCTGGAAACACCATATATTTT; cdr3_aa: CASSLTASGNTIYF
v_call: TRBV9; clone_size: -; j_call: TRBJ2-1; d_call: TRBD2; cdr3_nt: TGTGCCAGCAGCGGCGGGAGGGATTACAATGAGCAGTTCTTC; cdr3_aa: CASSGGRDYNEQFF
v_call: TRBV4-1; clone_size: -; j_call: TRBJ1-2; d_call: TRBD1; cdr3_nt: TGCGCCAGCAGCCTTGGGACAGGGGTTAGGTATGGCTACACCTTC; cdr3_aa: CASSLGTGVRYGYTF
v_call: TRBV6-4; clone_size: -; j_call: TRBJ1-2; d_call: TRBD1; cdr3_nt: TGTGCCAGCAGTGGACAGGGGGCTCATGGCTACACCTTC; cdr3_aa: CASSGQGAHGYTF
v_call: TRBV19; clone_size: -; j_call: TRBJ2-7; d_call: -; cdr3_nt: TGTGCCAGTAGTATTAGTGGGGGCGCCGGCTACGAGCAGTACTTC; cdr3_aa: CASSISGGAGYEQYF
v_call: TRBV28; clone_size: -; j_call: TRBJ2-7; d_call: -; cdr3_nt: TGTGCCAGCAGTTTAGGGTCGTCACAGCAGTACTTC; cdr3_aa: CASSLGSSQQYF
v_call: TRBV11-2; clone_size: -; j_call: TRBJ1-1; d_call: TRBD1; cdr3_nt: TGTGCCAGCAGCTTGGGACAGGGGGCTGAAGCTTTCTTT; cdr3_aa: CASSLGQGAEAFF